This record concerns one TCR beta chain sequence. It has no known antigen specificity. No base-level quality is on record; no much larger clone is a single base apart. This sample was included in a study of identical twins (dated by TCRdb to between 2015 and 2016). Some background on the complete study: The study deep-sequenced TCR alpha and beta repertoires from monozygotic twins, unrelated adults of various ages and cord blood to test whether fetal clonotypes persist. Replicate twin experiments were performed at different times using different library preparation protocols to rule out contamination. The full study reports these points: Excess twin sharing in beta out-of-frame sequences was weaker because fewer shared sequences lowered the signal-to-noise ratio. Because the same donors could not be followed over many years, the conclusions depended on cross-sectional statistical analysis. Fewer insertions were carried by abundant cord blood beta clonotypes; a weaker similar trend was observed in young adult naive repertoires, while no such trend was observed in memory repertoires. Invariant T cells such as MAIT and iNKT could partly confound zero-insertion analyses, though diverse VJ usage argued against this for most clonotypes. In monozygotic twins, recombination models systematically underestimated out-of-frame TCR alpha sharing, but the models matched the sharing seen between unrelated individuals. Compared with coincidental sharing between unrelated individuals, an excess of low generation-probability sequences was observed among out-of-frame TCR alpha sequences shared between twins.

The germline V gene yields LGHNA for CDR1 and YNFKEQ for CDR2. Spanning cysteine to phenylalanine, the CDR3 consists of 19 amino acids. The only DNA kept is the CDR3, 57 bases in frame from the first base. Deletion took 2 bases off V and 0 bases off J, with a span of 17 bases between the germline ends. Library creation used 5' RACE. The listed sequencing device is Illumina HiSeq 2000. Template switching introduced a universal primer binding site; the final cDNA contained a unique molecular identifier, enabling accurate counting of TCR cDNA molecules. First-strand cDNA for TCR alpha and beta chains was synthesized from specific primers in the conserved constant-segment region. Each cDNA library was double barcoded, with a SMART-Mk sample barcode plus Illumina barcodes, to control for contamination. TruSeq adapter sequences, together with Illumina sample barcodes, were added in two successive PCR steps. The TCR alpha and beta cDNA libraries were sequenced on the Illumina HiSeq platform using custom primers. In the source study's methods: MiGEC was used to process raw reads and extract unique molecular identifiers, and MiXCR was used to find CDR3 positions. For each individual, recombination models were inferred using an EM algorithm with the repgenHMM and IGoR tools. The tcR package in R was used for shared clonotype analysis, with sharing normalized by the product of cloneset sizes. Out-of-frame nonproductive sequences were analyzed to study raw recombination free of thymic and clonal selection effects. Starting from the raw public reads, TCRdb applied fastp trimming at Q25, assembled clones with MiXCR and retained in-frame beta chains. Rows merge per CDR3 protein into single entries with the most common DNA and genes. The V and J calls reflect TCRdb's pipeline rather than the authors' work. The table for this sample lists roughly 1,500,000 distinct CDR3 sequences; around 33% of them were counted only once. The top ten hold under 0.35% of the sample.

Every donor in the study was a healthy Caucasian. The chain is encoded by TRBV4-2 joined to TRBJ2-6, with the D gene not confidently named. The receptor was derived from a newborn girl in good health. Specimen: cord blood. CDR3 sequence: CASSQRSGSVSSGANVLTF. The sequenced DNA: TGTGCCAGCAGCCAACGGTCCGGCAGCGTAAGCTCTGGGGCCAACGTCCTGACTTTC.